This T cell receptor beta chain was identified in a study of blood T cell repertoires in COVID-19. Turning to the study itself: COVID-19 samples, acute and convalescent, were from the United States, Italy and Spain. T cells, B-cell-depleted T cells, or PBMCs supplied cDNA or gDNA.

Trimming cost V 5 bases and J 5 bases, with 6 bases left between them. There are 12 residues in the CDR3. A word on this clone: This same CDR3 is encoded by further DNA sequences in the sample.

Authors' methods: Researchers report that nucleated cell counts were estimated from reference gene primer amplification. Assay: immunoSEQ multiplex PCR; the TCRdb copy retains only in-frame clones and omits some. V, J and clone size are taken as reported in that table, and D and trimming were inferred from the DNA itself. The top ten hold around 2.1% of the sample, which has about 160,000 clones, over 65% seen once. This TCR derives from a man aged 65-85 years with acute or convalescent COVID-19. V is TRBV12-3 or TRBV12-4 and J is TRBJ2-2; D gene unclear. What was sequenced was peripheral blood. The CDR3, as DNA: TGTGCCAGCAGTCGAGGAACCGGGGAGCTGTTTTTT. It translates to CASSRGTGELFF.